Each of the 18 T cell receptor beta chains below was sequenced from the same sample in a study of T cell repertoires in cytomegalovirus infection. One entry per CDR3 protein, called by TCRdb with MiXCR from the reads. The sample lists around 350,000 distinct CDR3 sequences, about a sixth occurring once. The sample taken for sequencing was PBMCs. The origin of the receptors is a human donor in good health (CMV status not recorded). Some clones in this sample may be carry-over from other donors' samples.

The rearrangement links TRBV5-4 to TRBJ2-1; no clear D. Germline V CDR1 and CDR2: SGHNT, YYREEE (reference sequence). CDR3 size: 13 residues. V lost 1 base, J lost 12 bases, and 14 bases lay in between. Here the CDR3 DNA reads TGTGCCAGCAGCTTGTCAAATAAAAAGGTGCAGTTCTTC. Amino acids: CASSLSNKKVQFF.

A remark on this clonotype: This may be a read error, as it is one base from a much larger clone. The chain carries TRBV4-1 and TRBJ2-5, with TRBD2 matching over 7 bases. J lost 3 bases, V lost 0 bases, and 7 bases had no gene match. Germline V CDR1 and CDR2: MGHRA, YSYEKL. This CDR3 spans 16 amino acids. CDR3 sequence (DNA): TGCGCCAGCAGCCAAGATGGAGGACTAGTTGAAGAGACCCAGTACTTC. Protein sequence: CASSQDGGLVEETQYF.

The rearrangement joins TRBV20-1 to TRBJ2-5, with 7 positions matching TRBD2. With 3 bases clipped from V and 5 bases from J, the junction kept 9 bases outside the gene matches. Looked up from germline, CDR1 is DFQATT and CDR2 is SNEGSKA (reference sequence). The CDR3 contains 14 residues. The CDR3 here is CSASPAGVGETQYF. Written as DNA, the CDR3 is TGCAGTGCTAGCCCGGCGGGAGTGGGGGAGACCCAGTACTTC.

At least ten counts were recorded for this clonotype. The CDR3 DNA reads as TGTGCCAGCTCACGACAGGGAACTAATGAAAAACTGTTTTTT. Encoded protein: CASSRQGTNEKLFF. The chain recombines TRBV7-2 with TRBJ1-4, with 7 bases that match TRBD1. In germline, CDR1 is SGHTA, CDR2 FQGNSA. Trimming took 8 bases from V and 1 from J; bases not matched to a gene: 4. The CDR3 contains 14 residues.

The table lists this clonotype with a few counts. The CDR3 sequence is CASSEGGRGTDTQYF. CDR3 nucleotides: TGTGCCAGCAGTGAAGGCGGGAGAGGCACAGATACGCAGTATTTT. The rearrangement joins TRBV6-1 to TRBJ2-3; TRBD2 aligns across 7 bases. The V gene end was trimmed by 1 base and the J gene end by 1 base; junction bases not matched to a gene: 2. The CDR3 loop spans 15 amino acids. Germline CDR1 reads MNHNS; CDR2 reads SASEGT.

This clonotype was seen only a few times. The chain joins TRBV20-1 to TRBJ1-1; TRBD1 matches at 8 bases. The CDR3 has 14 amino acids. The V gene end was trimmed by 3 bases and the J gene end by 4 bases; junction bases not matched to a gene: 7. Germline assignment: CDR1 DFQATT and CDR2 SNEGSKA (reference sequence). CDR3 nucleotide sequence: TGCAGTGCTAGGGACCTAGACAGGGGCACTGAAGCTTTCTTT. Translated: CSARDLDRGTEAFF.

This clonotype has a handful of counts. The gene calls are TRBV6-5 and TRBJ2-7, with D possibly being TRBD1 (6 bases). CDR1 MNHEY and CDR2 SVGAGI come from the germline V gene. V was pared by 2 bases and J by 6 bases, with 17 bases between. This CDR3 has 15 residues. The CDR3 is CASSYATARGFEQYF. The CDR3 nucleotides read TGTGCCAGCAGTTACGCTACCGCCAGGGGATTCGAGCAGTACTTC.

This clonotype was counted between two and nine times. The rearrangement joins TRBV4-1 to TRBJ2-3; a possible D gene is TRBD1 (6 bases). CDR3 size: 15 residues. In germline, CDR1 is MGHRA, CDR2 YSYEKL. V was trimmed by 0 bases and J by 2 bases, leaving 9 bases between them. CDR3 sequence reads: CASSQEQGNTDTQYF. As DNA, the CDR3 is TGCGCCAGCAGCCAAGAGCAGGGGAACACAGATACGCAGTATTTT.

V usage is TRBV2 and J usage is TRBJ1-4; 8 bases agree with TRBD1. CDR3 length: 14 amino acids. Germline CDR1 and CDR2: SNHLY and FYNNEI. Germline trimming cut 6 bases from V and 7 bases from J; bases unmatched to any gene: 7. The CDR3 loop reads CASRDRERSEKLFF. As DNA, the CDR3 is TGTGCCAGCAGGGACAGGGAACGGAGTGAAAAACTGTTTTTT.

This clonotype has ten or more counts. The chain combines TRBV5-6 with TRBJ2-1; weak D call: TRBD2 (6 bases). There are 15 residues in the CDR3. Trimming shortened V by 3 bases and J by 4 bases, and 14 bases separated the two germline ends. CDR1 and CDR2 (germline): SGHDT, YYEEEE. CDR3 residues: CASSWRVQLYNEQFF. The CDR3 nucleotides read TGTGCCAGCAGCTGGAGGGTGCAGCTTTACAATGAGCAGTTCTTC.

This clonotype was counted many times. The rearrangement links TRBV7-9 to TRBJ2-2; D ambiguous. The CDR3 consists of 13 residues. V lost 2 bases, J lost 6 bases, and 7 bases lay in between. The germline CDR1 and CDR2 sequences are SEHNR and FQNEAQ (reference sequence). CDR3 region: CASSLISAGELFF. The CDR3 DNA reads TGTGCCAGCAGCTTAATAAGCGCCGGGGAGCTGTTTTTT.

This clonotype showed up just a few times. The rearrangement joins TRBV28 to TRBJ2-1; the match to TRBD1 covers 7 bases. Germline lookup yields CDR1 MDHEN and CDR2 SYDVKM. The CDR3 contains 14 residues. The ends lost 5 bases at V and 8 bases at J; junction bases unmatched: 9. This chain's CDR3 is CASSPADRVDEQFF. As DNA, the CDR3 is TGTGCCAGCAGTCCCGCCGACAGGGTCGATGAGCAGTTCTTC.

The rearrangement links TRBV5-1 to TRBJ2-7, with 9 nucleotides matching TRBD2. V shed 3 bases and J 3 bases; nucleotides not matched to a gene: 4. The CDR3 extends over 14 amino acids. Germline values: CDR1 SGHRS, CDR2 YFSETQ. This CDR3 is CASSSSGESYEQYF. The CDR3 nucleotides read TGCGCCAGCAGCTCTAGCGGGGAGAGCTACGAGCAGTACTTC.

This clonotype was counted ten times or more. Here the CDR3 reads CASSLVSGPGNEQFF. CDR3 sequence (DNA): TGTGCCAGCAGCTTAGTGAGCGGGCCCGGCAATGAGCAGTTCTTC. This chain uses TRBV7-2 with TRBJ2-1, with a tentative D call TRBD2 (6 bases). This CDR3 comprises 15 residues. V lost 1 base to trimming and J lost 6 bases, with 13 bases between them. Per germline, CDR1 SGHTA and CDR2 FQGNSA.

This clonotype came up a few times. This may arise from a read error, as a much more abundant clone is one base away. V gene TRBV5-4 combines with J gene TRBJ2-1, with 13 bases that match TRBD2. From germline, CDR1 is SGHNT and CDR2 YYREEE (reference sequence). The CDR3 is 16 amino acids. With V trimmed by 4 bases and J by 1 base, 2 bases remained unmatched. DNA for the CDR3: TGTGCCAGCAGCCCGACTAGCGGGAGGTCCTACAATGAGCAGTTCTTC. The encoded protein is CASSPTSGRSYNEQFF.

This clonotype was observed at least ten times. The V call is TRBV7-2, the J call TRBJ2-7, with no clear D. V lost 4 bases, J lost 4 bases, and 17 bases lay in between. Germline assignment: CDR1 SGHTA and CDR2 FQGNSA. The CDR3 spans 15 residues. The CDR3 DNA is TGTGCCAGCAGCTCCCGCCCAGGTCGTCTTTACGAGCAGTACTTC. Translating gives CASSSRPGRLYEQYF.

The V call is TRBV6-2 or TRBV6-3, the J call TRBJ2-3, with D possibly being TRBD1 (6 bases). Germline values: CDR1 MNHEY, CDR2 SVGEGT. Deletions cut 4 bases from V and 5 bases from J, with 10 bases between. The CDR3 consists of 13 residues. In DNA form, the CDR3 reads TGTGCCAGCAGTTTCATCAGGGGAGATACGCAGTATTTT. This gives the protein CASSFIRGDTQYF.

The V call is TRBV12-3 or TRBV12-4, the J call TRBJ1-1; D gene uncertain. The CDR3 runs to 14 residues. The germline V and J ends were trimmed by 4 bases and 5 bases, with 14 bases remaining between them. The CDR3 loop is CASSSSGKTTEAFF. Here the CDR3 DNA reads TGTGCCAGCAGTTCGTCCGGGAAAACGACTGAAGCTTTCTTT.